The clone carrying this TCR beta chain showed up just a few times. Its antigen is not known. Method: immunoSEQ multiplex PCR; TCRdb's copy keeps in-frame clones and lacks some. The sample consists of 30,000 to 45,000 clones, approximately 83% of them appearing once. Regarding time point: naive CD8 control sorted from an acute-time-point sample. The sample comes from a study of CD8 T cells in acute hepatitis C reinfection. Whole-study findings and limits: Acute resolver, follow-up resolver and acute chronic samples had similar high diversity. Chronically infected subjects had no follow-up NS3-1073 repertoires. TRBV04 and TRBV06 were preferentially used in all groups, not explained by naive pool overrepresentation.

Germline CDR1 MGHRA, CDR2 YSYEKL. This CDR3 contains 15 residues. Trimming removed 0 bases from V and 11 bases from J, with 17 bases in between. The sequence derives from a woman aged 18-29 years who spontaneously cleared hepatitis C infection. The specimen was naive CD8+ T cells from PBMCs. V is TRBV4-1 and J is TRBJ1-3, with D tentatively TRBD1 (6 bases). CDR3 loop: CASSQDGGPTGPIYF. As DNA, the CDR3 is TGCGCCAGCAGCCAAGATGGGGGGCCCACAGGACCCATATATTTT.